The 18 T cell receptor beta chains given below trace back to one sample, sequenced in a study of T cell repertoires in cytomegalovirus infection. In TCRdb, the reads were re-called with MiXCR into one record per CDR3 protein. The sample shows more than 650,000 distinct CDR3 sequences, 35% of them seen only once. Input material: PBMCs. The origin of the receptors is a human donor in good health (CMV status not recorded). Some clones in this sample may be carry-over from other donors' samples.

V and J are TRBV29-1 and TRBJ1-2; a possible D gene is TRBD1 (6 bases). V gave up 5 bases and J gave up 6 bases, with 16 bases separating them. Germline V gene data show CDR1 as SQVTM and CDR2 as ANQGSEA. The CDR3 consists of 13 residues. DNA of the CDR3: TGCAGCGTTTCAGGGGAGAGTGCCCATGGCTACACCTTC. Protein: CSVSGESAHGYTF.

V gene TRBV19 combines with J gene TRBJ2-4, with 9 nucleotides matching TRBD2. Looked up from germline, CDR1 is LNHDA and CDR2 is SQIVND (reference sequence). The trim removed 1 base at V and 2 bases at J, leaving 3 bases unmatched. The CDR3 contains 16 residues. CDR3 residues: CASSIASGRSKNIQYF. Here the CDR3 DNA reads TGTGCCAGTAGTATAGCGAGCGGGAGGTCCAAAAACATTCAGTACTTC.

This chain connects TRBV29-1 to TRBJ2-7, with 7 bases fitting TRBD1. Germline V gene data show CDR1 as SQVTM and CDR2 as ANQGSEA. V was clipped by 0 bases and J by 0 bases; unmatched bases: 5. The CDR3 runs to 15 residues. For the CDR3, the DNA is TGCAGCGTTGAAGATGGGCCAGGGGGCTCCTACGAGCAGTACTTC. Translated, it gives CSVEDGPGGSYEQYF.

This sequence joins TRBV5-6 and TRBJ2-3, with D unclear. The CDR3 spans 14 residues. The V end was cut by 0 bases, the J end by 4 bases, with 9 bases between. The germline V gene encodes CDR1 SGHDT and CDR2 YYEEEE. The CDR3 DNA follows: TGTGCCAGCAGCTTGGACTTTAAATCAGATACGCAGTATTTT. It specifies CASSLDFKSDTQYF.

About this clonotype: One end of the junction varies from germline; a read error may be responsible. CDR3 sequence: CANSPRLAGATGELFF. Written as DNA, the CDR3 is TGTGCCAACAGCCCCAGACTAGCGGGGGCCACCGGGGAGCTGTTTTTT. The chain uses TRBV7-2 and TRBJ2-2, with TRBD2 matching 12 bases. Germline values: CDR1 SGHTA, CDR2 FQGNSA. The CDR3 has 16 amino acids. The complete variable domain, with remaining parts taken from reference TRBV7-2 and TRBJ2-2, reads GAGVSQSPSNKVTEKGKDVELRCDPISGHTALYWYRQSLGQGLEFLIYFQGNSAPDKSGLPSDRFSAERTGGSVSTLTIQRTQQEDSAVYLCANSPRLAGATGELFFGEGSRLTVL.

Here the CDR3 DNA reads TGCGCCAGCAGCCTGCACAGGGCGGACGGAGAAAAACTGTTTTTT. Amino acid sequence: CASSLHRADGEKLFF. The chain recombines TRBV5-1 with TRBJ1-4, with D perhaps TRBD1 (6 bases). Trimming took 4 bases from V and 8 from J, leaving 18 bases between them. Germline CDR1 is SGHRS and CDR2 is YFSETQ. CDR3 length equals 15 residues.

V and J are TRBV10-3 and TRBJ1-2; perhaps TRBD1 as D (5 bases). CDR1 and CDR2 from the germline V gene are ENHRY and SYGVKD. V was pared by 4 bases and J by 0 bases, with 18 bases between. The CDR3 loop spans 17 amino acids. CDR3 loop: CAISGGGVGRTNYGYTF. The CDR3 DNA reads as TGTGCCATCAGTGGCGGGGGGGTAGGGAGAACTAACTATGGCTACACCTTC.

The rearrangement joins TRBV7-9 to TRBJ1-4; D ambiguous. The V gene lost 3 bases and the J gene lost 8 bases, with 13 bases spanning the gap. CDR1 is SEHNR, CDR2 FQNEAQ, per germline (reference sequence). This CDR3 is 14 amino acids long. CDR3 protein: CASSFGSLAEKLFF. CDR3 nucleotides: TGTGCCAGCAGCTTTGGCAGCCTTGCGGAAAAACTGTTTTTT.

This clonotype was recorded a few times. The chain combines TRBV10-3 with TRBJ1-4; 8 bases are shared with TRBD1. The CDR3 consists of 13 residues. The V segment lost 4 bases and the J segment 8 bases; nucleotides outside the gene matches: 3. Germline-derived CDR1 and CDR2 are ENHRY and SYGVKD. The CDR3 DNA sequence: TGTGCCATCAGTGGACAGGGGCAAGAAAAACTGTTTTTT. Its protein product is CAISGQGQEKLFF.

In this sample, this clonotype turned up a few times. V gene TRBV19 combines with J gene TRBJ1-2; D possibly corresponds to TRBD1 (6 bases). The V gene's germline CDR1 is LNHDA and CDR2 SQIVND (reference sequence). The V end was cut by 2 bases, the J end by 8 bases, with 15 bases between. The CDR3 is made up of 14 amino acids. Written as DNA, the CDR3 is TGTGCCAGTAGTATACCCCGGGGGCTAGGAGGCTACACCTTC. This sequence encodes CASSIPRGLGGYTF.

The genes are TRBV6-5 and TRBJ2-7, with D possibly TRBD1 on 5 matching bases. In germline, CDR1 is MNHEY, CDR2 SVGAGI. Between the trimmed V and J ends, which lost 8 bases and 0 bases, there was a span of 14 bases. The CDR3 totals 14 residues. CDR3 in amino acids: CASARDSLSYEQYF. The CDR3 DNA is TGTGCCAGCGCCCGCGACAGTCTCTCCTACGAGCAGTACTTC.

This clonotype turned up a few times. This chain connects TRBV10-3 to TRBJ2-2; TRBD1 matches 10 bases. Germline CDR1 is ENHRY and CDR2 is SYGVKD. The V gene end was trimmed by 8 bases and the J gene end by 4 bases; junction bases not matched to a gene: 4. The CDR3 runs to 14 residues. This CDR3 is CAIGTGVFTGELFF. DNA for the CDR3: TGTGCCATCGGGACAGGGGTATTCACCGGGGAGCTGTTTTTT.

This CDR3 is CASSFRVKSEQFF. The CDR3 DNA reads TGTGCCAGCAGCTTCCGCGTTAAATCTGAGCAGTTCTTC. The rearrangement uses TRBV14 and TRBJ2-1; D not resolved. Germline-derived CDR1 and CDR2 are SGHDN and FVKESK. The CDR3 sequence is 13 residues long. Trimming left V 5 bases short and J 9 bases short, with 14 bases between.

Concerning this clonotype: A read error may explain this, as a much larger clone is one base away. J is TRBJ2-7 and V is TRBV12-3 or TRBV12-4; D possibly corresponds to TRBD1 (6 bases). Trimming took off 1 base at V and 3 bases at J, with 10 bases between the two ends. This CDR3 has 14 residues. In nucleotides, the CDR3 is TGTGCCAGCAGTTTAGGGGGGCAATGCTACGAGCAGTACTTC. It specifies CASSLGGQCYEQYF.

The CDR3 region has the DNA TGTGCCAGCAGCCCCCTAGGGGCATTTGAGGGCACCGGGGAGCTGTTTTTT. Amino acids: CASSPLGAFEGTGELFF. V gene TRBV4-2 combines with J gene TRBJ2-2, with D possibly called TRBD1 or TRBD2 (5 bases each). The V gene lost 4 bases and the J gene lost 4 bases, with 19 bases spanning the gap. Germline V gene lookup returns CDR1 LGHNA and CDR2 YNFKEQ. The CDR3 sequence is 17 residues long.

The chain employs TRBV28 and TRBJ1-4; the D is unclear. Trimming stripped 3 bases from V and 4 bases from J, with 9 bases between. Germline CDR1 is MDHEN and CDR2 is SYDVKM. This CDR3 spans 14 amino acids. The CDR3, as DNA: TGTGCCAGCAGTTTCCGGCAAGATAATGAAAAACTGTTTTTT. Amino acids: CASSFRQDNEKLFF.

The chain recombines TRBV7-6 with TRBJ2-7; no firm D call. The CDR3 is made up of 15 amino acids. The germline V gene encodes CDR1 SGHVS and CDR2 FNYEAQ. Trimming left V 5 bases short and J 5 bases short, with 19 bases between. CDR3 in DNA: TGTGCCAGCAGCACGACGACTTTGTACAGCGACGAGCAGTACTTC. As protein: CASSTTTLYSDEQYF. Supplemented by reference TRBV7-6 and TRBJ2-7, the full variable domain reads GAGVSQSPRYKVTKRGQDVALRCDPISGHVSLYWYRQALGQGPEFLTYFNYEAQQDKSGLPNDRFSAERPEGSISTLTIQRTEQRDSAMYRCASSTTTLYSDEQYFGPGTRLTVT.

The chain has TRBV4-2 and TRBJ2-1; 10 bases line up with TRBD2. The CDR3 has 16 amino acids. Germline V gene lookup returns CDR1 LGHNA and CDR2 YNFKEQ. Germline trimming cut 0 bases from V and 7 bases from J; bases unmatched to any gene: 6. The CDR3 here is CASSQDRSGGENEQFF. CDR3 coding DNA: TGTGCCAGCAGCCAAGATAGAAGCGGGGGGGAAAATGAGCAGTTCTTC.